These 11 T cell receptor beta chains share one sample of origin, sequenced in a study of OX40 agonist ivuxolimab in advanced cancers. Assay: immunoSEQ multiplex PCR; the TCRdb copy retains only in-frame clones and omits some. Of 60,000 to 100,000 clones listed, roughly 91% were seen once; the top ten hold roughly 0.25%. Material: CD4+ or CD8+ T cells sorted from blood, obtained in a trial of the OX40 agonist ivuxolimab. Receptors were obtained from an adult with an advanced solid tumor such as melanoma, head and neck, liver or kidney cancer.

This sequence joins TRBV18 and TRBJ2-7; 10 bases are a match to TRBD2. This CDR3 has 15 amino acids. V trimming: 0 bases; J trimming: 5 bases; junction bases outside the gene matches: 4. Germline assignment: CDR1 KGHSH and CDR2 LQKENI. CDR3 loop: CASSPPPSGSHEQYF. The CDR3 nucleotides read TGTGCCAGCTCACCACCGCCTAGCGGGAGCCACGAGCAGTACTTC.

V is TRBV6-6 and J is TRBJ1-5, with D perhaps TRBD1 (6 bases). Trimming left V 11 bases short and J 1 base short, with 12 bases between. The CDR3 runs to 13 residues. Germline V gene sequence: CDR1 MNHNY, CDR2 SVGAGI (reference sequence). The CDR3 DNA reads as TGTGCCGGAGGGGACAACAGCAATCAGCCCCAGCATTTT. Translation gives CAGGDNSNQPQHF.

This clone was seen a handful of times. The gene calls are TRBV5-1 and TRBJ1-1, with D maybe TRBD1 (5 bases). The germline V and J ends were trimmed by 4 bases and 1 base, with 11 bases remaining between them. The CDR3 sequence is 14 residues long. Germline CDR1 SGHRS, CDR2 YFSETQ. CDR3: CASSVGTANTEAFF. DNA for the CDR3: TGCGCCAGCAGCGTCGGGACGGCGAACACTGAAGCTTTCTTT.

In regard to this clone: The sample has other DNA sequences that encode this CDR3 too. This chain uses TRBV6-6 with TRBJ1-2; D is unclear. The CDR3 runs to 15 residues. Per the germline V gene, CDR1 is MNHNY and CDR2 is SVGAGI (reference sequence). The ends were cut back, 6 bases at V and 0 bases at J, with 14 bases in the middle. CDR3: CASRSGGSSNYGYTF. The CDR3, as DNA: TGTGCCAGCAGGTCAGGCGGGAGTTCTAACTATGGCTACACCTTC.

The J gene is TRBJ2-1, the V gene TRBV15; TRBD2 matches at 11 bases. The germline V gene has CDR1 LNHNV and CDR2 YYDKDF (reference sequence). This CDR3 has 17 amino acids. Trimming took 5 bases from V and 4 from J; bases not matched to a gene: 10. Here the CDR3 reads CATSESLTSGAYNEQFF. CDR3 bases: TGTGCCACCAGCGAAAGCCTGACTAGCGGGGCATACAATGAGCAGTTCTTC.

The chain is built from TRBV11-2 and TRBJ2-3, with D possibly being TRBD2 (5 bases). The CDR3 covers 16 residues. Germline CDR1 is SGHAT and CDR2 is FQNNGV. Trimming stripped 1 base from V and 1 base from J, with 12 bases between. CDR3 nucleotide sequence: TGTGCCAGCAGCTTAGCCGCGGGCGTTCGCACAGATACGCAGTATTTT. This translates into CASSLAAGVRTDTQYF.

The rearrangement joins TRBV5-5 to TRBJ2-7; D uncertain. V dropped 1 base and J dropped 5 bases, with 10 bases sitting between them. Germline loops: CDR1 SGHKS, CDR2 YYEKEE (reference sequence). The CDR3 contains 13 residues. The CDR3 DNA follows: TGTGCCAGCAGCTTGATTAGTCGGAACGAGCAGTACTTC. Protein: CASSLISRNEQYF.

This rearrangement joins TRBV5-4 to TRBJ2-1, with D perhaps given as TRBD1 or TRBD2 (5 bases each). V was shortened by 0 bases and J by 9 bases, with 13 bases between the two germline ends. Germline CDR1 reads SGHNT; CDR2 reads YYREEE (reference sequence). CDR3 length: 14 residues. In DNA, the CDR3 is TGTGCCAGCAGCTTGGGTCTGGCAGGGAGTGAGCAGTTCTTC. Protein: CASSLGLAGSEQFF.

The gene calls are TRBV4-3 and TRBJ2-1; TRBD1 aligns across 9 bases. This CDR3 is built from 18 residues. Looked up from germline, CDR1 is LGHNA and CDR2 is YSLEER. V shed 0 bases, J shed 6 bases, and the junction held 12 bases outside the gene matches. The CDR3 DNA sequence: TGCGCCAGCAGCCAAGACCCCCGGGGACAGGGAAGGGTCAATGAGCAGTTCTTC. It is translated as CASSQDPRGQGRVNEQFF.

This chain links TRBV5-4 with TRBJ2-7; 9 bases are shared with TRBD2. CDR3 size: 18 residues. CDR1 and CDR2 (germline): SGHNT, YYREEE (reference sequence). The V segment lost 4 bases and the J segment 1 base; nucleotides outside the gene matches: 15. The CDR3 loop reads CASSGGVGGRASSYEQYF. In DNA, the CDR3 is TGTGCCAGCAGCGGGGGCGTCGGCGGGAGGGCCTCTTCCTACGAGCAGTACTTC.

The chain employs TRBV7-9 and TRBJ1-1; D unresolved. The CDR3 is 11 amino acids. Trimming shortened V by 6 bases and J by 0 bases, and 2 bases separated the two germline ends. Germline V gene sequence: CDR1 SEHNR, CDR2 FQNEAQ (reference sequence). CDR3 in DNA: TGTGCCAGCAGGATGAACACTGAAGCTTTCTTT. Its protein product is CASRMNTEAFF.